Listed below are T cell receptor beta chains from one sample, sequenced in a study of T-cell reconstitution after alpha-beta-depleted transplantation in children. TCRdb called the PCR reads again in MiXCR, with one record for every CDR3 protein. The repertoire holds around 80,000 distinct CDR3 sequences, with over 15% as singletons. The specimen was PBMCs, mostly from graft donor cells, collected 360 days after TCRalphabeta/CD19-depleted stem cell transplant. These receptors were collected from a male patient between 2 and 9 years old who had a stem cell transplant for acute lymphoblastic leukemia, so the T cells may come from the graft donor. Both conserved end residues are part of each CDR3. A D gene is named only where the DNA matches it firmly. A clone size is listed for some rows: how often the clone was seen (once, few, many), or a class if it is expanded.

clone size,V gene,D gene,J gene,CDR3 protein,CDR3 DNA
.,TRBV7-7,TRBD1,TRBJ2-7,CASSLQYPNTGAGYEQYF,TGTGCTAGCAGCCTACAATACCCAAACACAGGGGCCGGCTACGAGCAGTACTTC
.,TRBV5-1,.,TRBJ2-5,CASSIQETQYF,TGCGCCAGCAGCATCCAAGAGACCCAGTACTTC
.,TRBV10-2,.,TRBJ2-5,CATRASRETQYF,TGCGCCACTCGGGCTAGTCGGGAGACCCAGTACTTC
.,TRBV5-4,TRBD1,TRBJ2-7,CASSLGRPRQGRKGYEQYF,TGTGCCAGCAGCTTGGGAAGGCCTAGACAGGGAAGAAAAGGCTACGAGCAGTACTTC
.,TRBV5-1,.,TRBJ1-1,CASSEDNRGTEAFF,TGCGCCAGCAGCGAGGACAATCGGGGCACTGAAGCTTTCTTT
.,TRBV4-1,TRBD1,TRBJ2-7,CASSHVITGVTYEQYF,TGCGCCAGCAGCCACGTTATCACAGGGGTCACCTACGAGCAGTACTTC
many,TRBV12-3/TRBV12-4,.,TRBJ2-3,CASSPGWDLSTDTQYF,TGTGCCAGCAGTCCAGGCTGGGACCTCAGCACAGATACGCAGTATTTT
.,TRBV12-5,TRBD1,TRBJ2-7,CASGLGQGHSYEQYF,TGTGCTAGTGGTTTAGGACAGGGGCACTCCTACGAGCAGTACTTC
.,TRBV24-1,TRBD2,TRBJ2-1,CATSDFGGSSYNEQFF,TGTGCCACCAGTGATTTCGGCGGGAGCTCCTACAATGAGCAGTTCTTC
few,TRBV12-3/TRBV12-4,.,TRBJ2-3,CASSPNTGRTQYF,TGTGCCAGCAGTCCAAATACAGGTAGGACGCAGTATTTT
few,TRBV11-3,TRBD2,TRBJ2-1,CASSFGLAEHNEQFF,TGTGCCAGCAGCTTTGGACTAGCGGAGCACAATGAGCAGTTCTTC
many,TRBV28,.,TRBJ2-4,CASSTIRTTLAKNIQYF,TGTGCCAGCAGTACAATCAGGACAACACTCGCCAAAAACATTCAGTACTTC
few,TRBV13,.,TRBJ2-1,CASSLVRLISGNEQFF,TGTGCCAGCAGCTTAGTCCGTTTAATCTCAGGTAATGAGCAGTTCTTC
few,TRBV5-1,TRBD2,TRBJ2-1,CASSRTSGPMRHNEQFF,TGCGCCAGCAGCCGGACTAGCGGCCCTATGAGACACAATGAGCAGTTCTTC
.,TRBV5-4,.,TRBJ2-1,CASSLYPADFSYNEQFF,TGTGCCAGCAGCTTGTATCCAGCCGACTTTTCCTACAATGAGCAGTTCTTC
.,TRBV21-1,.,TRBJ2-3,CASSKAPTSVRTDTQYF,TGTGCCAGCAGCAAAGCCCCTACTAGCGTCCGCACAGATACGCAGTATTTT
.,TRBV28,TRBD1,TRBJ2-7,CASCGTASYEQYF,TGTGCCAGCTGTGGGACAGCTTCCTACGAGCAGTACTTC
once,TRBV5-1,TRBD1,TRBJ2-4,CASRPRTGIENIQYF,TGCGCCAGCAGACCCCGGACAGGGATCGAAAACATTCAGTACTTC
.,TRBV7-6,.,TRBJ1-4,CASTLIKLFF,TGTGCCAGCACCCTCATAAAACTGTTTTTT
many,TRBV4-2,TRBD2,TRBJ2-1,CASRLAGVYNEQFF,TGTGCCAGCAGGCTAGCGGGAGTTTACAATGAGCAGTTCTTC
.,TRBV5-6,.,TRBJ1-6,CASSLDGGPGLFPLHF,TGTGCCAGCAGCTTGGACGGGGGACCGGGGTTATTCCCCCTCCACTTT
few,TRBV20-1,TRBD2,TRBJ2-1,CSASGLAVYNEQFF,TGCAGTGCTAGTGGACTAGCGGTTTACAATGAGCAGTTCTTC
.,TRBV6-1,.,TRBJ1-2,CASNPSSMARYGYTF,TGTGCCAGCAACCCGAGCAGTATGGCCCGCTATGGCTACACCTTC
.,TRBV7-9,.,TRBJ2-1,CASSPRVDNEQFF,TGTGCCAGCAGCCCCCGAGTTGACAATGAGCAGTTCTTC
few,TRBV6-5,TRBD2,TRBJ2-5,CASSYSGSGPQETQYF,TGTGCCAGCAGTTACTCGGGTAGCGGGCCGCAAGAGACCCAGTACTTC
once,TRBV18,.,TRBJ2-2,CASSPSISGITGELFF,TGTGCCAGCTCACCAAGTATTAGCGGCATCACCGGGGAGCTGTTTTTT
.,TRBV11-2,TRBD2,TRBJ2-7,CASSLMGLAKKAPYF,TGTGCCAGCAGCTTAATGGGACTAGCGAAAAAGGCCCCGTACTTC
.,TRBV27,.,TRBJ2-3,CASNQGVSTDTQYF,TGTGCCAGCAACCAGGGCGTTAGCACAGATACGCAGTATTTT
.,TRBV25-1,TRBD2,TRBJ2-5,CASSSFLAGTETQYF,TGTGCCAGCAGCAGTTTCCTAGCGGGAACGGAGACCCAGTACTTC
.,TRBV19,TRBD1,TRBJ2-1,CASSNGQGERNEQFF,TGTGCCAGTAGTAACGGGCAGGGGGAGAGGAATGAGCAGTTCTTC
many,TRBV5-1,TRBD1,TRBJ1-1,CASSFLRQGRRNTEAFF,TGCGCCAGCAGCTTCCTCCGACAGGGAAGAAGGAACACTGAAGCTTTCTTT
.,TRBV5-1,.,TRBJ1-1,CASSPPRPANTEAFF,TGCGCCAGCAGCCCTCCCCGACCAGCGAACACTGAAGCTTTCTTT
.,TRBV5-1,.,TRBJ2-1,CASSAYNEQFF,TGCGCCAGCAGCGCGTACAATGAGCAGTTCTTC
many,TRBV10-2,TRBD2,TRBJ2-1,CASRLAGHSYNEQFF,TGCGCCAGCAGACTAGCGGGGCACTCCTACAATGAGCAGTTCTTC
few,TRBV20-1,.,TRBJ2-5,CSARGQGGETQYF,TGCAGTGCTAGAGGGCAGGGGGGAGAGACCCAGTACTTC
few,TRBV12-3/TRBV12-4,.,TRBJ2-7,CASSLVSYGYYEQYF,TGTGCCAGCAGTTTAGTGAGCTACGGTTACTACGAGCAGTACTTC
.,TRBV6-2/TRBV6-3,.,TRBJ2-7,CASSYLRTYEQYF,TGTGCCAGCAGTTACTTAAGGACGTACGAGCAGTACTTC
.,TRBV10-3,TRBD1,TRBJ2-3,CAISEQGTDTQYF,TGTGCCATCAGTGAACAGGGGACAGATACGCAGTATTTT
few,TRBV12-3/TRBV12-4,TRBD2,TRBJ2-1,CASSPRRLASYNEQFF,TGTGCCAGCAGTCCCCGACGACTAGCCTCCTACAATGAGCAGTTCTTC
few,TRBV2,.,TRBJ2-1,CATFDRILQGEQFF,TGTGCCACCTTCGACAGGATACTACAGGGTGAGCAGTTCTTC
many,TRBV6-5,TRBD1,TRBJ1-1,CASSIQRGQNTEAFF,TGTGCCAGCAGCATCCAGAGGGGGCAAAACACTGAAGCTTTCTTT
.,TRBV5-1,TRBD2,TRBJ2-7,CASSLHLGLAGIYEQYF,TGCGCCAGCAGCCTGCATCTCGGACTAGCGGGGATCTACGAGCAGTACTTC
.,TRBV20-1,TRBD2,TRBJ2-1,CSATASGSYNEQFF,TGCAGTGCTACTGCTAGCGGGAGTTACAATGAGCAGTTCTTC
.,TRBV12-3/TRBV12-4,.,TRBJ2-7,CASSLRQGPVEQYF,TGTGCCAGCAGCCTGAGACAAGGTCCCGTGGAGCAGTACTTC
.,TRBV12-3/TRBV12-4,.,TRBJ1-5,CASSLARASDQPQHF,TGTGCCAGCAGTTTGGCCAGGGCCTCCGATCAGCCCCAGCATTTT
.,TRBV7-9,TRBD2,TRBJ2-3,CASSSLAVSTDTQYF,TGTGCCAGCAGCTCTCTAGCGGTTAGCACAGATACGCAGTATTTT
many,TRBV4-2,TRBD2,TRBJ2-3,CASSHRLAGGTDTQYF,TGTGCCAGCAGCCACCGACTAGCGGGAGGGACAGATACGCAGTATTTT
.,TRBV6-2/TRBV6-3,TRBD2,TRBJ2-1,CASSRISGGYNEQFF,TGTGCCAGCAGCCGCATCAGCGGGGGCTACAATGAGCAGTTCTTC
.,TRBV30,.,TRBJ2-7,CAWSVGALSYEQYF,TGTGCCTGGAGTGTAGGGGCCCTCTCCTACGAGCAGTACTTC
few,TRBV7-8,TRBD2,TRBJ2-3,CASSSRTSLNTDTQYF,TGTGCCAGCAGCTCCCGGACTAGCCTTAATACAGATACGCAGTATTTT
many,TRBV5-1,.,TRBJ1-2,CASSYNRANYGYTF,TGCGCCAGCAGTTACAATCGAGCTAACTATGGCTACACCTTC
few,TRBV11-2,TRBD2,TRBJ2-1,CASSLGTSGRYNEQFF,TGTGCCAGCAGCTTAGGGACTAGCGGGAGGTACAATGAGCAGTTCTTC
.,TRBV30,TRBD1,TRBJ2-3,CAWRGRGQHTDTQYF,TGTGCCTGGAGGGGAAGGGGACAGCACACAGATACGCAGTATTTT
many,TRBV7-9,TRBD1,TRBJ1-5,CASSLTGLNQPQHF,TGTGCCAGCAGCTTGACAGGGCTAAATCAGCCCCAGCATTTT